This T cell receptor beta chain was retrieved from a study of blood T cell repertoires in COVID-19. Study context: Acute-phase and convalescent COVID-19 samples originated in the United States, Italy and Spain. T cells, B-cell-depleted T cells, or PBMCs provided the cDNA or gDNA that served as material.

Original handling: Amplification from reference gene primers served as the basis for estimated nucleated cell counts. This table comes from immunoSEQ multiplex PCR, and its TCRdb copy is limited to in-frame clones, with some not included. The V and J calls and clone size come from that table; D and trimming were worked out from the DNA. Of 90,000 to 100,000 clones listed, 55% to 80% are singletons. The CDR3 spans 19 residues. V lost 0 bases and J lost 4; bases outside the gene matches: 14. CDR1 and CDR2 (germline): SEHNR, FQNEAQ (reference sequence). The sequence was collected from a woman between 55 and 75 years old in a cohort sampled during active or convalescent COVID-19. This chain links TRBV7-9 with TRBJ1-2; TRBD1 matches 10 bases. Sequenced input: peripheral blood. The CDR3 bases are TGTGCCAGCAGCTTAGCGCAAATGGGACAGGGGTCCCTTGTCTATGGCTACACCTTC. It encodes CASSLAQMGQGSLVYGYTF.